Listed below are T cell receptor beta chains from one sample, sequenced in a study of T cells in tuberculosis. Assay: immunoSEQ multiplex PCR; the TCRdb copy retains only in-frame clones and omits some. The table shows around 49,000 clones, with 90% to 95% occurring only once. The sequencing used PBMCs, collected at tuberculosis diagnosis. The receptors derive from an adult with tuberculosis. Each CDR3 is given with its conserved first and last residue. The D gene is left open where the match is weak. Clone size is shown for a subset of rows, as once, few, many or a class of expanded clone.

j_call | d_call | v_call | clone_size | cdr3_length | cdr3_aa | cdr3_nt
TRBJ1-5 | . | TRBV12-5 | . | 14 | CASGPEYSNQPQHF | TGTGCTAGTGGACCCGAGTATAGCAATCAGCCCCAGCATTTT
TRBJ2-1 | . | TRBV19 | . | 11 | CASSISGVQFF | TGTGCCAGTAGTATATCGGGAGTTCAGTTCTTC
TRBJ2-1 | TRBD1 | TRBV11-3 | . | 16 | CASSSKQGAFYNEQFF | TGTGCCAGCAGCTCTAAACAGGGGGCATTCTACAATGAGCAGTTCTTC
TRBJ1-1 | . | TRBV25-1 | . | 18 | CASSESRRVGNPRDTAFF | TGTGCCAGCAGTGAATCCCGACGCGTGGGTAACCCTCGGGATACGGCTTTCTTT
TRBJ2-7 | . | TRBV28 | . | 11 | CASRRSYEQYF | TGTGCCAGCCGGAGATCCTACGAGCAGTACTTC
TRBJ1-3 | . | TRBV9 | once | 15 | CASSTGGSTGNTIYF | TGTGCCAGCAGCACCGGGGGATCTACTGGAAACACCATATATTTT
TRBJ2-2 | . | TRBV27 | . | 16 | CASSPPGILGTGELFF | TGTGCCAGCAGTCCCCCAGGGATTTTAGGCACCGGGGAGCTGTTTTTT
TRBJ2-7 | . | TRBV6-5 | . | 13 | CASSRDVVGEQYF | TGTGCCAGCAGTCGGGATGTAGTGGGCGAGCAGTACTTC
TRBJ2-7 | TRBD1 | TRBV6-5 | . | 14 | CASSPTRGPYEQYF | TGTGCCAGCAGTCCTACCAGGGGGCCATACGAGCAGTACTTC
TRBJ1-6 | TRBD1 | TRBV6-6 | . | 14 | CASSYVQGGSPLHF | TGTGCCAGCAGTTACGTGCAGGGGGGTTCACCCCTCCACTTT